The next 26 T cell receptor beta chains were all read from a single sample in a study of T cells in Graves' hyperthyroidism and ophthalmopathy. The TCR beta CDR3 regions underwent amplification using RNA transcripts as the source. The TCR CDR3 first-round RT-PCR relied on the HTBI primer set. TCRdb recomputed calls from the multiplex PCR reads with MiXCR, one row per CDR3 protein. The data show 300,000 to 500,000 distinct CDR3 sequences, more than 13% seen once. Material for sequencing was blood. The receptor set was obtained from a middle-aged man with Graves' ophthalmopathy.

In this sample, this clonotype turned up many times. The CDR3 loop reads CASSLAGAGDGYTF. In DNA form, the CDR3 reads TGCGCCAGCAGCTTGGCCGGGGCAGGGGATGGCTACACCTTC. This chain links TRBV5-1 with TRBJ1-2; D perhaps matches TRBD1 (6 bases). Germline loops: CDR1 SGHRS, CDR2 YFSETQ. Trimming removed 0 bases at V and 6 bases at J, with 12 bases between. This CDR3 has 14 residues.

The chain recombines TRBV6-2 or TRBV6-3 with TRBJ1-5; 8 bases agree with TRBD1. CDR1 and CDR2 (germline): MNHEY, SVGEGT. The CDR3 is made up of 15 amino acids. The ends lost 6 bases at V and 6 bases at J; junction bases unmatched: 10. The CDR3 reads CASSSLTGGPQPQHF. The CDR3 nucleotides read TGTGCCAGCAGCTCCCTAACAGGGGGTCCTCAGCCCCAGCATTTT.

The CDR3 here is CASSSGPLGLAKNIQYF. For the CDR3, the DNA is TGTGCCAGCAGCTCCGGTCCCCTTGGGCTAGCCAAAAACATTCAGTACTTC. The rearrangement uses TRBV13 and TRBJ2-4; D not certain. The V end was cut by 4 bases, the J end by 0 bases, with 16 bases between. Germline V gene lookup returns CDR1 PRHDT and CDR2 FYEKMQ (reference sequence). The CDR3 is made up of 17 amino acids.

This clonotype has ten or more counts. V gene TRBV2 combines with J gene TRBJ2-1; 13 nucleotides line up with TRBD2. CDR1 and CDR2 from the germline V gene are SNHLY and FYNNEI. CDR3 length: 15 residues. Germline trimming cut 10 bases from V and 4 bases from J; bases unmatched to any gene: 7. Written as DNA, the CDR3 is TGTGCCACCCTGGCGACTAGCGGGGGGTACAATGAGCAGTTCTTC. Its protein product is CATLATSGGYNEQFF.

This clonotype was seen ten or more times. The genes are TRBV30 and TRBJ2-7, with 8 bases aligning to TRBD2. This CDR3 comprises 15 residues. With V trimmed by 3 bases and J by 3 bases, 10 bases remained unmatched. CDR1 is GTSNPN and CDR2 is SVGIG in the germline V gene (reference sequence). Here the CDR3 DNA reads TGTGCCTGGAGCCCCATAGCGGGATTCGGCTACGAGCAGTACTTC. Protein product: CAWSPIAGFGYEQYF.

The rearrangement links TRBV5-1 to TRBJ2-5; 7 nucleotides line up with TRBD1. This CDR3 spans 14 amino acids. V gave up 0 bases and J gave up 6 bases; unmatched junction bases: 5. Germline V CDR1 and CDR2: SGHRS, YFSETQ. CDR3 DNA sequence: TGCGCCAGCAGCTTGGGACAGGGAAAGAAGACCCAGTACTTC. It specifies CASSLGQGKKTQYF.

The table lists this clonotype with a few counts. The chain links TRBV5-4 to TRBJ1-2; possibly TRBD1 for D (5 bases). The germline V and J ends were trimmed by 6 bases and 4 bases, with 10 bases remaining between them. Germline CDR1 reads SGHNT; CDR2 reads YYREEE (reference sequence). The CDR3 has 12 amino acids. The CDR3 DNA follows: TGTGCCAGCAACCAGGGAGGCTATGGCTACACCTTC. This sequence encodes CASNQGGYGYTF.

This clonotype was counted many times. The gene calls are TRBV2 and TRBJ2-1; D is possibly TRBD2 (6 bases). The V gene's germline CDR1 is SNHLY and CDR2 FYNNEI. The V end lost 5 bases, the J end lost 5 bases, and 16 bases lay between the germline ends. The CDR3 totals 15 residues. The chain's CDR3 is CASSKSSGSDNEQFF. The CDR3 bases are TGTGCCAGCAGTAAAAGTAGCGGTTCTGACAATGAGCAGTTCTTC.

This clonotype was seen only a few times. The chain links TRBV7-9 to TRBJ2-1; no definite D call. CDR1 SEHNR and CDR2 FQNEAQ come from the germline V gene (reference sequence). The CDR3 contains 13 residues. The ends were cut back, 1 base at V and 15 bases at J, with 16 bases in the middle. CDR3 nucleotide sequence: TGTGCCAGCAGCTTAGAATCGGTTCCCAGAGCGTTCTTC. Residues: CASSLESVPRAFF.

This clonotype was seen a few times. The J gene is TRBJ2-1, the V gene TRBV24-1; TRBD1 matches 7 bases. V lost 1 base and J lost 2; bases outside the gene matches: 4. This CDR3 is built from 16 residues. The germline CDR1 and CDR2 sequences are KGHDR and SFDVKD. CDR3 coding DNA: TGTGCCACCAGTGATTTTTCGGGGACAGCCTACAATGAGCAGTTCTTC. It codes for CATSDFSGTAYNEQFF.

This clonotype was seen many times. This chain connects TRBV27 to TRBJ1-5, with unresolved D. This CDR3 comprises 13 residues. From germline, CDR1 is MNHEY and CDR2 SMNVEV (reference sequence). V lost 6 bases, J lost 7 bases, and 13 bases lay in between. CDR3 sequence reads: CASRENRGQPQHF. For the CDR3, the DNA is TGTGCCAGCAGGGAAAACAGAGGGCAGCCCCAGCATTTT.

The rearrangement links TRBV12-3 or TRBV12-4 to TRBJ2-1; 9 bases fit TRBD1. CDR3 length: 16 residues. J lost 9 bases, V lost 6 bases, and 15 bases had no gene match. CDR3 region: CASSLKGWGQGSEQFF. CDR3 bases: TGTGCCAGCAGCCTAAAAGGGTGGGGACAGGGCTCTGAGCAGTTCTTC.

The V gene is TRBV29-1, the J gene TRBJ2-7; tentatively, D is TRBD2 (5 bases). Germline loops: CDR1 SQVTM, CDR2 ANQGSEA. Trimming took 4 bases from V and 4 from J, leaving 14 bases between them. The CDR3 is 13 amino acids. CDR3 region: CSVAQRLQYEQYF. The CDR3 DNA reads as TGCAGCGTTGCCCAGAGACTACAGTACGAGCAGTACTTC.

This clonotype was found many times. The gene calls are TRBV5-6 and TRBJ2-5, with D perhaps given as TRBD1 or TRBD2 (5 bases each). The V end lost 3 bases, the J end lost 7 bases, and 16 bases lay between the germline ends. The CDR3 length is 14 residues. CDR1 and CDR2 from the germline V gene are SGHDT and YYEEEE. The CDR3 loop reads CASSSLGDVSTQYF. In nucleotides, the CDR3 is TGTGCCAGCAGCTCACTAGGGGACGTTTCGACCCAGTACTTC.

This rearrangement joins TRBV6-1 to TRBJ1-1; 9 bases are a match to TRBD1. V gave up 5 bases and J gave up 6 bases; unmatched junction bases: 4. The CDR3 contains 13 residues. Germline-derived CDR1 and CDR2 are MNHNS and SASEGT. The CDR3 sequence: CASSKDRGSEAFF. DNA of the CDR3: TGTGCCAGCAGTAAGGACAGGGGATCTGAAGCTTTCTTT.

This clonotype showed up many times. The CDR3: CASSLRQGHNEQFF. The CDR3 DNA reads TGTGCCAGCAGCCTTAGACAGGGCCACAATGAGCAGTTCTTC. This chain joins TRBV13 and TRBJ2-1; 7 bases map to TRBD1. This CDR3 comprises 14 residues. V was pared by 5 bases and J by 5 bases, with 6 bases of the junction left unmatched. From germline, CDR1 is PRHDT and CDR2 FYEKMQ (reference sequence).

This clonotype showed up just a few times. The chain is built from TRBV29-1 and TRBJ2-1; no clear D gene. The V gene lost 3 bases and the J gene lost 13 bases, with 13 bases spanning the gap. The CDR3 contains 11 residues. Germline V gene lookup returns CDR1 SQVTM and CDR2 ANQGSEA. The CDR3 sequence: CSVDTVRDQFF. CDR3 nucleotide sequence: TGCAGCGTTGATACGGTACGCGATCAGTTCTTC.

This clonotype was recorded many times. The chain joins TRBV11-2 to TRBJ2-5; D may correspond to TRBD1 or TRBD2 (5 bases each). The CDR3 has 16 amino acids. The V gene's germline CDR1 is SGHAT and CDR2 FQNNGV. Trimming stripped 2 bases from V and 3 bases from J, with 16 bases between. In DNA, the CDR3 is TGTGCCAGCAGCTTACCGAGGGGCAGACCTAAAGAGACCCAGTACTTC. This codes for CASSLPRGRPKETQYF.

The chain uses TRBV25-1 and TRBJ2-1; D unresolved. There are 14 residues in the CDR3. Deletions cut 7 bases from V and 6 bases from J, with 16 bases between. The V gene's germline CDR1 is MGHDK and CDR2 SYGVNS. The CDR3 protein is CASKDKGSSNEQFF. For the CDR3, the DNA is TGTGCCAGCAAAGATAAGGGATCCAGCAATGAGCAGTTCTTC.

This clonotype was picked up a small number of times. The chain joins TRBV27 to TRBJ2-7; D is ambiguous. CDR3 size: 12 residues. In germline, CDR1 is MNHEY, CDR2 SMNVEV (reference sequence). V lost 6 bases, J lost 4 bases, and 10 bases lay in between. CDR3 loop: CASRGIGYEQYF. The CDR3 coding sequence is TGTGCCAGCAGGGGGATAGGATACGAGCAGTACTTC.

The gene calls are TRBV14 and TRBJ2-7, with no clear D. V was trimmed by 0 bases and J by 8 bases, leaving 8 bases between them. The V gene's germline CDR1 is SGHDN and CDR2 FVKESK. The CDR3 contains 12 residues. The CDR3 bases are TGTGCCAGCAGCCAAGATCTTTTTCAGCAGTACTTC. Translating gives CASSQDLFQQYF.

V is TRBV4-1 and J is TRBJ2-6; D may be TRBD2 (6 bases). The V gene lost 2 bases and the J gene lost 3 bases, with 8 bases spanning the gap. Germline V lookup: CDR1 MGHRA, CDR2 YSYEKL. This CDR3 spans 15 amino acids. CDR3 in DNA: TGCGCCAGCAGCCAAATGGAGGGTGGGGCCAACGTCCTGACTTTC. It translates to CASSQMEGGANVLTF.

This clonotype has only a few counts. V gene TRBV5-6 combines with J gene TRBJ2-7, with 7 bases fitting TRBD1. The CDR3 contains 15 residues. Germline lookup yields CDR1 SGHDT and CDR2 YYEEEE. Trimming removed 7 bases from V and 6 bases from J; junction bases left unmatched: 16. The DNA for the CDR3 is TGTGCCAGCGACCCCCTCGAGACAGGGAGTGCCGAGCAGTACTTC. This sequence encodes CASDPLETGSAEQYF.

This clonotype has at least ten counts. The gene calls are TRBV5-8 and TRBJ1-2; TRBD1 might be the D (5 bases). Trimming shortened V by 3 bases and J by 1 base, and 10 bases separated the two germline ends. CDR3 length: 14 amino acids. Germline V lookup: CDR1 SGHTS, CDR2 YDEGEE. CDR3 sequence reads: CASSWDRNNYGYTF. The CDR3 DNA sequence: TGTGCCAGCAGCTGGGACCGAAATAACTATGGCTACACCTTC.

This clonotype was counted between two and nine times. The CDR3: CAIWGYNYGYTF. In DNA form, the CDR3 reads TGTGCCATCTGGGGATATAACTATGGCTACACCTTC. This rearrangement joins TRBV10-3 to TRBJ1-2; D unresolved. The germline gives CDR1 ENHRY, CDR2 SYGVKD. V dropped 8 bases and J dropped 1 base, with 8 bases sitting between them. The CDR3 is 12 residues long.

CDR3 loop: CASRPGRQGAEAFF. The CDR3 DNA reads as TGTGCCAGCAGACCCGGACGACAGGGTGCTGAAGCTTTCTTT. This sequence joins TRBV2 and TRBJ1-1; 7 nucleotides agree with TRBD1. CDR3 length: 14 amino acids. CDR1 and CDR2 from the germline V gene are SNHLY and FYNNEI. The trim removed 6 bases at V and 6 bases at J, leaving 10 bases unmatched.